This T cell receptor beta chain is from a study of Graves' ophthalmopathy and Graves' hyperthyroidism. Trimming stripped 7 bases from V and 7 bases from J, with 14 bases between. The CDR3 runs to 13 residues. In germline, CDR1 is LNHDA, CDR2 SQIVND (reference sequence). RNA transcripts provided the template for amplifying TCR beta CDR3 regions. The library came from an HTBI-primed first-round RT-PCR and a second-round multiplex PCR. TCRdb used MiXCR to reprocess the multiplex PCR reads, holding one entry per CDR3 protein. In the table there are around 520,000 distinct CDR3 sequences, under 40% of which are singletons.

The clonotype originates from an adult man with Graves' hyperthyroidism. Source material: peripheral blood or thyroid tissue (not recorded which). V and J are TRBV19 and TRBJ1-5; D perhaps matches TRBD1 (6 bases). The CDR3 sequence is CASTQGIRQPQHF. For the CDR3, the DNA is TGTGCCAGTACCCAGGGGATTAGGCAGCCCCAGCATTTT.